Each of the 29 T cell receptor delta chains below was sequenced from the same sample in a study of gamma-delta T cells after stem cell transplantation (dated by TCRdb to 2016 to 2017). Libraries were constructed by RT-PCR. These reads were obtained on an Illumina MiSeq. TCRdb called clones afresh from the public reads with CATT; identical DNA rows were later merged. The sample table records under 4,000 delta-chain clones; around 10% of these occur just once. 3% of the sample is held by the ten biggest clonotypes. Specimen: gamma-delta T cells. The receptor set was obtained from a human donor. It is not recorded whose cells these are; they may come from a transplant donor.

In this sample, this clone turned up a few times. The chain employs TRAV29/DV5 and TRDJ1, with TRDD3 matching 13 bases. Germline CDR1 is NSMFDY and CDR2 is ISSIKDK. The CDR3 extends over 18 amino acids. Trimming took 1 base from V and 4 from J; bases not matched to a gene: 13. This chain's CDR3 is CAASPDTGGYAFGDKLIF. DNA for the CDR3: TGTGCAGCAAGCCCAGATACTGGGGGATACGCCTTCGGCGATAAACTCATCTTT.

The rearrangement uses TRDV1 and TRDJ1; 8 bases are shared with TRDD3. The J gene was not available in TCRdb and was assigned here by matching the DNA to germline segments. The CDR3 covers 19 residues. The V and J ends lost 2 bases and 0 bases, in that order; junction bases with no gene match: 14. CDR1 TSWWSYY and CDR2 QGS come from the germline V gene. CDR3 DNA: TGTGCTCTTGGGGAAGATGTGTATGGGGGGATATTGCACACCGATAAACTCATCTTT. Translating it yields CALGEDVYGGILHTDKLIF.

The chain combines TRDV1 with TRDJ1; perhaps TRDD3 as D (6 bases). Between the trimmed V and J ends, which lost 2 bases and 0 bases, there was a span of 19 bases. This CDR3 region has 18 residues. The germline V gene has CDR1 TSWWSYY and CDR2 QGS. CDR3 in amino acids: CALGEGDSRRPYTDKLIF. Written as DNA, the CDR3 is TGTGCTCTTGGGGAAGGGGATTCTCGCAGACCTTACACCGATAAACTCATCTTT.

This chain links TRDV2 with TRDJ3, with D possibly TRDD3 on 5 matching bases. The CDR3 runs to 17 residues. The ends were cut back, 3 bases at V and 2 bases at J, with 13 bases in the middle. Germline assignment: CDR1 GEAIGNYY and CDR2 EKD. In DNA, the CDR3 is TGTGCCTGTGACCCGCGTACTGGCGCCTGGGACACCCGACAGATGTTTTTC. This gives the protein CACDPRTGAWDTRQMFF.

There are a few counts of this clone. In DNA, the CDR3 is TGTGCTCTTGGGGAACGGATTCCGATGGGTAATAAACTCATCTTT. Its protein is CALGERIPMGNKLIF. The chain carries TRDV1 and TRDJ1; no reliable D call. The V end lost 1 base, the J end lost 6 bases, and 15 bases lay between the germline ends. Germline CDR1 reads TSWWSYY; CDR2 reads QGS. This CDR3 region has 15 residues.

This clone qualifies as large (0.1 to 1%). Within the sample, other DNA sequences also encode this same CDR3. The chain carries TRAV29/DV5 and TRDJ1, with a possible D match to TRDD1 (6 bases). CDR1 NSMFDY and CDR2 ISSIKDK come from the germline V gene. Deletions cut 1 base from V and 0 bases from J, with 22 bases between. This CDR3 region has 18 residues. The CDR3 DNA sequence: TGTGCAGCAAGCCTTCGCCCGGCCAAAAATAGATACACCGATAAACTCATCTTT. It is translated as CAASLRPAKNRYTDKLIF.

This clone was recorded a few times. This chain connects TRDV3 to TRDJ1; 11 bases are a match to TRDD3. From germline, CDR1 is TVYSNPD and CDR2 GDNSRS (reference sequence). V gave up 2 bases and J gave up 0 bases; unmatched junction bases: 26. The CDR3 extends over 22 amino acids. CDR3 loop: CAFRSNQHNGGYACSDTDKLIF. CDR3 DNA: TGTGCCTTTCGTTCCAATCAGCACAATGGGGGATACGCCTGTTCCGACACCGATAAACTCATCTTT.

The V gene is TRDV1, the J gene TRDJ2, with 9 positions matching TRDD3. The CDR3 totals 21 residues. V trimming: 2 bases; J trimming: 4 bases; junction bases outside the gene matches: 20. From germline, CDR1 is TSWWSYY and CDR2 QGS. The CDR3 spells CALGEKDADPTGGLETAQLFF. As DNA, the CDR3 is TGTGCTCTTGGGGAAAAGGACGCGGACCCTACTGGGGGACTAGAGACAGCACAACTCTTCTTT.

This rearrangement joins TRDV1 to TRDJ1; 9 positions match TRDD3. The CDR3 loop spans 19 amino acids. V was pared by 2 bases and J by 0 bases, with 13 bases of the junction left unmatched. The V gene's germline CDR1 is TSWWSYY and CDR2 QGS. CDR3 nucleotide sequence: TGTGCTCTTGGGGAAAGAATCTCGATACTGGGGGAGTACACCGATAAACTCATCTTT. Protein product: CALGERISILGEYTDKLIF.

The chain's CDR3 is CALGERPSYILGDRADKLIF. The CDR3 bases are TGTGCTCTTGGGGAACGGCCTTCCTACATTCTGGGGGATAGGGCCGATAAACTCATCTTT. The chain has TRDV1 and TRDJ1; tentative D call: TRDD3 (10 bases). TCRdb lists no J gene, so it was determined here by aligning the DNA to germline. V lost 1 base, J lost 3 bases, and 27 bases lay in between. CDR1 and CDR2 (germline): TSWWSYY, QGS. The CDR3 is made up of 20 amino acids.

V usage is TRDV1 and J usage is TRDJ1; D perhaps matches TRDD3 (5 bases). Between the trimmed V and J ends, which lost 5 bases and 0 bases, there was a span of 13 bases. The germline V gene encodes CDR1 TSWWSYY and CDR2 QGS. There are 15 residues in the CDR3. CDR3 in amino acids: CALGTARGYTDKLIF. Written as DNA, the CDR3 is TGTGCTCTTGGGACCGCTCGGGGGTACACCGATAAACTCATCTTT.

The CDR3 DNA follows: TGTGCTCTTGGGACTTCAGGCCTTCCCCGGCCCCCCTGGGGGTTGTACACCGATAAACTCATCTTT. Translation: CALGTSGLPRPPWGLYTDKLIF. The gene calls are TRDV1 and TRDJ1; tentative D call: TRDD3 (7 bases). The CDR3 is 22 amino acids. V lost 5 bases and J lost 0, with 34 bases in between. Per the germline V gene, CDR1 is TSWWSYY and CDR2 is QGS.

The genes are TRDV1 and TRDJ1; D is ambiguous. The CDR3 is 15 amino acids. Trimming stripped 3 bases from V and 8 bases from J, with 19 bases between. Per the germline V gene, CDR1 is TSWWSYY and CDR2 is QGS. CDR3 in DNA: TGTGCTCTTGGGGAGCGTTCCGCCCGTCAGGAAAAACTCATCTTT. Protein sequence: CALGERSARQEKLIF.

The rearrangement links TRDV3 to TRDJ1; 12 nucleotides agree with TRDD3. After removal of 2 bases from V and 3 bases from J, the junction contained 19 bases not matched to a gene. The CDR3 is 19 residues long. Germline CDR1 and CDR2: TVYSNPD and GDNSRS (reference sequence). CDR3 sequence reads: CAFGPSRTGGYRIADKLIF. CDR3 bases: TGTGCCTTTGGGCCTTCCCGTACTGGGGGATACAGGATAGCCGATAAACTCATCTTT.

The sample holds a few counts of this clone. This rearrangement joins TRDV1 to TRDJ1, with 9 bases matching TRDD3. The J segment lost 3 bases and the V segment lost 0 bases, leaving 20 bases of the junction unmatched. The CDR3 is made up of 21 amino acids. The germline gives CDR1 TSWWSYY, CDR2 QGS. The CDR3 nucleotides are TGTGCTCTTGGGGAACTTAAGGGGTATTCCGATTACTGGGGGACCTCCGATAAACTCATCTTT. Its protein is CALGELKGYSDYWGTSDKLIF.

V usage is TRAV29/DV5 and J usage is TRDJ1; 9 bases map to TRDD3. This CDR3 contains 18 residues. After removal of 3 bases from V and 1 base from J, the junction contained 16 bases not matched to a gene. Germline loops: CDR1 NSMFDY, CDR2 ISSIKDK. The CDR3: CAAIFPTPGDTGTDKLIF. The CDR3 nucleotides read TGTGCAGCAATTTTTCCTACGCCGGGGGATACAGGCACCGATAAACTCATCTTT.

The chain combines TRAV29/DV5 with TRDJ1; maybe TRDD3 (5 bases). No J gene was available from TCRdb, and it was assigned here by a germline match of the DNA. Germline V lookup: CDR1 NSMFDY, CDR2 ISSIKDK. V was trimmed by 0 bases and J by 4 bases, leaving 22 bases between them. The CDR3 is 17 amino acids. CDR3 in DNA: TGTGCAGCAAGCGTAGGCGGGGAATATAGCTCCCTCGATAAACTCATCTTT. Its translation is CAASVGGEYSSLDKLIF. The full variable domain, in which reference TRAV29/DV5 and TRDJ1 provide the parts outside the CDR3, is DQQVKQNSPSLSVQEGRISILNCDYTNSMFDYFLWYKKYPAEGPTFLISISSIKDKNEDGRFTVFLNKSAKHLSLHIVPSQPGDSAVYFCAASVGGEYSSLDKLIFGKGTRVTVEP.

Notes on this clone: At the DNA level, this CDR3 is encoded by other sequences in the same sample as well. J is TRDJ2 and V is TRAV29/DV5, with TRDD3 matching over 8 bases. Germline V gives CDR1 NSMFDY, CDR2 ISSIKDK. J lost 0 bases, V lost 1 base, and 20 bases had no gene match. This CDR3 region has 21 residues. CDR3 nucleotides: TGTGCAGCAAGCCTCACTACGATTTACTGGGGGCCTAGGGCTTTGACAGCACAACTCTTCTTT. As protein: CAASLTTIYWGPRALTAQLFF.

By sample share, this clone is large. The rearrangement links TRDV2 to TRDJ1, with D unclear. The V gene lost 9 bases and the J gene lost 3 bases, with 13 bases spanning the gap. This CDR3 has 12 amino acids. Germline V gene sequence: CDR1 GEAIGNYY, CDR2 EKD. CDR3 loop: CARKGVADKLIF. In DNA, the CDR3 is TGTGCCCGAAAAGGTGTTGCCGATAAACTCATCTTT.

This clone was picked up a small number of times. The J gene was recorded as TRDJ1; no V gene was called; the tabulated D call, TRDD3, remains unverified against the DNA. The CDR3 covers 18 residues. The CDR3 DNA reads TGTGCTCTTGGGGAACGACTAACCGCCACTGGTGAAGGTGGTAAACTCATCTTT. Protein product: CALGERLTATGEGGKLIF.

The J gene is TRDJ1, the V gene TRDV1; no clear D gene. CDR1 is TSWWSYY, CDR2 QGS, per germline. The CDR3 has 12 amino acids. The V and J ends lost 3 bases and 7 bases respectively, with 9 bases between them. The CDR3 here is CALGDFASKLIF. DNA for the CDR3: TGTGCTCTTGGGGACTTTGCCTCTAAACTCATCTTT.

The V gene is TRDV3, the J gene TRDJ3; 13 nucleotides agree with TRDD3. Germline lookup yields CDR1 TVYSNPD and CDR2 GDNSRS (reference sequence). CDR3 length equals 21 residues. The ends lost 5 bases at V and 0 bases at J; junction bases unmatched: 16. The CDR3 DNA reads TGTGCCCACGATCTGCGTACTGGGGGATACGCCCGCTCCTGGGACACCCGACAGATGTTTTTC. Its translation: CAHDLRTGGYARSWDTRQMFF.

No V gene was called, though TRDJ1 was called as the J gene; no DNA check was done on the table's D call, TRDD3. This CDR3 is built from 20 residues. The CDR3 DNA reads TGTGCTCTTGGGGAAAAAACACTTCCTATCCGTACTGGGGACGCCGATAAACTCATCTTT. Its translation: CALGEKTLPIRTGDADKLIF.

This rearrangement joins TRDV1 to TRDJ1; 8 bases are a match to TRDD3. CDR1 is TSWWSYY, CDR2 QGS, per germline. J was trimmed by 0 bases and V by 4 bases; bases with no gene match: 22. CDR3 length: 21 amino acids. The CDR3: CALGGIPNAYWGPSYTDKLIF. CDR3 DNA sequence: TGTGCTCTTGGGGGGATTCCTAACGCCTACTGGGGGCCATCCTACACCGATAAACTCATCTTT.

CDR3 sequence: CALGELIVLDWGIKYTDKLIF. In DNA, the CDR3 is TGTGCTCTTGGGGAACTTATAGTGCTGGACTGGGGGATAAAGTACACCGATAAACTCATCTTT. The genes are TRDV1 and TRDJ1; 11 nucleotides line up with TRDD3. TCRdb lists no J gene, so it was determined here by aligning the DNA to germline. The CDR3 loop spans 21 amino acids. Trimming cost V 0 bases and J 0 bases; bases outside gene matches: 15. Per the germline V gene, CDR1 is TSWWSYY and CDR2 is QGS.

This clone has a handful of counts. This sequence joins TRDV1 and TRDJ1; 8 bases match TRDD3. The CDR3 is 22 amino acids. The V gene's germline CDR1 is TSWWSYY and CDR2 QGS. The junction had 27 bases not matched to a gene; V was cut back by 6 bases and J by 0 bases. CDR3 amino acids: CALGFLDDGSPLRGYNTDKLIF. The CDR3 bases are TGTGCTCTTGGTTTCCTTGACGACGGGTCCCCCCTTCGGGGATACAACACCGATAAACTCATCTTT.

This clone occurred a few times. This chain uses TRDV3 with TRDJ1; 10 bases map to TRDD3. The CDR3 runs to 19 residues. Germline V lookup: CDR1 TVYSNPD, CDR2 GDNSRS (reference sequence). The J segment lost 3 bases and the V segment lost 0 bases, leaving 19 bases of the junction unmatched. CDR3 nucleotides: TGTGCCTTTAGATCGGACGATTTACGTGAGTGGGGGATACCCGATAAACTCATCTTT. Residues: CAFRSDDLREWGIPDKLIF.

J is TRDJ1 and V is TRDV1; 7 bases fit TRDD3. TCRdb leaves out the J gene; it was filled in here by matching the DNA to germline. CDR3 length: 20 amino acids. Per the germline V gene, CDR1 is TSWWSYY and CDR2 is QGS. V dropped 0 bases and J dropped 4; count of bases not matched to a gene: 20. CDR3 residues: CALGELRGSDPAGGNDKLIF. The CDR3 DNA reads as TGTGCTCTTGGGGAACTAAGAGGGAGTGACCCTGCTGGGGGGAACGATAAACTCATCTTT.

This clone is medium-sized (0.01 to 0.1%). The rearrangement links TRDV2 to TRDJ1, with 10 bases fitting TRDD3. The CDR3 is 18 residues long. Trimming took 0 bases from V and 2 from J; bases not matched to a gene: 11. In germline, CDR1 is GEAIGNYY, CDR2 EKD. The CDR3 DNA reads TGTGCCTGTGACACCGGTAACCTACTGGGGGATGGAACCGATAAACTCATCTTT. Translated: CACDTGNLLGDGTDKLIF.